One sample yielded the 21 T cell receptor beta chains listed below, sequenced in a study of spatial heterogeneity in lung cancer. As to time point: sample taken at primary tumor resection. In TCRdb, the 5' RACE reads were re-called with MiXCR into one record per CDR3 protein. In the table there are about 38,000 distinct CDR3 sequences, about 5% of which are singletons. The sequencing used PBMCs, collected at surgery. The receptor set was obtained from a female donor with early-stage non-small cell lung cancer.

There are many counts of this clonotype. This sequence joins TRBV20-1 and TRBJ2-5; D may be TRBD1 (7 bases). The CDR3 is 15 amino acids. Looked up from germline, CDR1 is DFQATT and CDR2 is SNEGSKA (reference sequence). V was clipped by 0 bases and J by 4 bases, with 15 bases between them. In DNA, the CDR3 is TGCAGTGCTAGAGATCCAGGGGGGCTACGAGAGACCCAGTACTTC. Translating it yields CSARDPGGLRETQYF.

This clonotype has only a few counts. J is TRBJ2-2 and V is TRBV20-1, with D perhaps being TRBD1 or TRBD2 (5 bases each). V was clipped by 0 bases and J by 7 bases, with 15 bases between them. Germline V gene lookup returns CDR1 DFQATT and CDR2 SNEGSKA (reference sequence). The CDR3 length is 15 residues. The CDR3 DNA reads TGCAGTGCTAGAGATCAAAGCGAGGGGAGCGGGGAGCTGTTTTTT. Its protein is CSARDQSEGSGELFF.

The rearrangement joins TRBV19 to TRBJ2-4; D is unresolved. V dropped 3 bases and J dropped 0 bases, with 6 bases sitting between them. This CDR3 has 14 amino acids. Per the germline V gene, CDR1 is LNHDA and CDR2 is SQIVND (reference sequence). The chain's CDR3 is CASSIPAAKNIQYF. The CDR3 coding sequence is TGTGCCAGTAGTATTCCCGCAGCCAAAAACATTCAGTACTTC.

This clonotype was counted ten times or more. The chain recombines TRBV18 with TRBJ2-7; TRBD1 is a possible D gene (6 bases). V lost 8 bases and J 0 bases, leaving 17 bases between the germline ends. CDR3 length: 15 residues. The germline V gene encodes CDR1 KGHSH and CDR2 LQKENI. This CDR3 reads CASTYTGSTSYEQYF. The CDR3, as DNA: TGTGCCAGCACCTATACAGGGTCCACCTCCTACGAGCAGTACTTC.

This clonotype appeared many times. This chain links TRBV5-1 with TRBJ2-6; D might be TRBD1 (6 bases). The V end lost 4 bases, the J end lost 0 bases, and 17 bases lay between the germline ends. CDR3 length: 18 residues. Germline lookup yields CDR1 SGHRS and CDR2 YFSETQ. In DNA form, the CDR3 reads TGCGCCAGCAGCATCACAGGGCCTATGAACTCTGGGGCCAACGTCCTGACTTTC. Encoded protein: CASSITGPMNSGANVLTF.

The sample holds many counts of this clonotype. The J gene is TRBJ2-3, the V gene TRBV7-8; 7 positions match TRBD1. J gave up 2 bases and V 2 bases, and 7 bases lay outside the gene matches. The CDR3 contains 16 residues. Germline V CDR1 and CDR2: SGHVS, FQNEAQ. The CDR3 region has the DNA TGTGCCAGCAGCTTATTACAGGGGACCTCCACAGATACGCAGTATTTT. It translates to CASSLLQGTSTDTQYF.

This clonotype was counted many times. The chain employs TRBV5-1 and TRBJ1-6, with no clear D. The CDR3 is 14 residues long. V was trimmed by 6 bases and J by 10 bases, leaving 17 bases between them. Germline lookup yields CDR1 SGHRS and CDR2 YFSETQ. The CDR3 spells CASMLGETLSPLHF. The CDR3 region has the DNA TGCGCCAGCATGCTAGGCGAGACTTTATCACCCCTCCACTTT.

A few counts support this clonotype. The CDR3 nucleotides are TGTGCCAGCTCACGGGGCAGAGACACTGAAGCTTTCTTT. This gives the protein CASSRGRDTEAFF. This rearrangement joins TRBV18 to TRBJ1-1, with a possible D match to TRBD1 (5 bases). Per germline, CDR1 KGHSH and CDR2 LQKENI. Trimming left V 4 bases short and J 3 bases short, with 9 bases between. The CDR3 contains 13 residues.

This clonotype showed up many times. CDR3 nucleotide sequence: TGCGCCAGCAGCCCCGACGGACTCCGGTTTACCGGGGAGCTGTTTTTT. Translated, it gives CASSPDGLRFTGELFF. V gene TRBV5-1 combines with J gene TRBJ2-2; tentative D call: TRBD2 (5 bases). CDR1 and CDR2 (germline): SGHRS, YFSETQ. The V end was cut by 4 bases, the J end by 5 bases, with 18 bases between. This CDR3 is 16 amino acids long.

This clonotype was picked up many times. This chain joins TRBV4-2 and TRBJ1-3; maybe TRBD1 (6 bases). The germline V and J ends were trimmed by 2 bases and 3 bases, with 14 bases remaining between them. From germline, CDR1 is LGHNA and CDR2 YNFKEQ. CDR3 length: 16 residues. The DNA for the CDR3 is TGTGCCAGCAGCCAATGGGGGCGGAGGGGTGGAAACACCATATATTTT. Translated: CASSQWGRRGGNTIYF.

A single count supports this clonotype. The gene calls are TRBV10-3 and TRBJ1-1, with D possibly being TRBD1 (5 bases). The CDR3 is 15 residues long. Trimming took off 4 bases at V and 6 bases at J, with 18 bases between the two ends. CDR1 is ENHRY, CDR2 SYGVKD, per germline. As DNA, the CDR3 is TGTGCCATCAGTGCTGGGGGACCCACGGAGGCTGAAGCTTTCTTT. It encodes CAISAGGPTEAEAFF.

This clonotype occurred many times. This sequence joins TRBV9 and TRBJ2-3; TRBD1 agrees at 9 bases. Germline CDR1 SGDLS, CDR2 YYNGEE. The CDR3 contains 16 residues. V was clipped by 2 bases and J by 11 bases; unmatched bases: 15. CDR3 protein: CASSVSSGTGRSGQYF. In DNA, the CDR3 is TGTGCCAGCAGCGTCTCATCCGGGACAGGGAGGTCAGGGCAGTATTTT.

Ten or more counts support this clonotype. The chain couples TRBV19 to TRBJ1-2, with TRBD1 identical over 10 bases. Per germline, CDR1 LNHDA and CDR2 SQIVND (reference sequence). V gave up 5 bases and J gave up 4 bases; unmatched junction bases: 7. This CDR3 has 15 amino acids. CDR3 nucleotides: TGTGCCAGTAGTGTTACCGGGACAGGGGTCTATGGCTACACCTTC. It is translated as CASSVTGTGVYGYTF.

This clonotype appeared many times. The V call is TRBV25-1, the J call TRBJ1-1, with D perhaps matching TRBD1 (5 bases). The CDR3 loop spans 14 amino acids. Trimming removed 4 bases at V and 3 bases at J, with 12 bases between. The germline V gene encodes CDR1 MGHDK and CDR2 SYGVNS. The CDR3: CASSVQGRDTEAFF. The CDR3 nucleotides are TGTGCCAGCAGTGTGCAGGGTAGGGACACTGAAGCTTTCTTT.

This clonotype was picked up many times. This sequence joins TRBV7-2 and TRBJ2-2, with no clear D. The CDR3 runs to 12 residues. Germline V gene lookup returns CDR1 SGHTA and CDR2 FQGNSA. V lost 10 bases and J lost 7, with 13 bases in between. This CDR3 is CATARFGGELFF. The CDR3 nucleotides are TGTGCCACCGCCCGGTTCGGCGGGGAGCTGTTTTTT.

The CDR3, as DNA: TGTGCCAGCAGCCCGGGGGGTTCTAACTATGGCTACACCTTC. This translates into CASSPGGSNYGYTF. V gene TRBV28 combines with J gene TRBJ1-2; a possible D gene is TRBD1 (5 bases). The germline V and J ends were trimmed by 6 bases and 0 bases, with 11 bases remaining between them. This CDR3 contains 14 residues. Germline assignment: CDR1 MDHEN and CDR2 SYDVKM.

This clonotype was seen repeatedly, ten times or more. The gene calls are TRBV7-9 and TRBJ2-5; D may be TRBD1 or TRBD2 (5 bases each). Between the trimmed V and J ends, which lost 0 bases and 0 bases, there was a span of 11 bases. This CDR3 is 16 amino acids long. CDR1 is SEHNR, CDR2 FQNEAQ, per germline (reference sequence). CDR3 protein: CASSLAGTAHQETQYF. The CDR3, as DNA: TGTGCCAGCAGCTTAGCCGGGACGGCCCACCAAGAGACCCAGTACTTC.

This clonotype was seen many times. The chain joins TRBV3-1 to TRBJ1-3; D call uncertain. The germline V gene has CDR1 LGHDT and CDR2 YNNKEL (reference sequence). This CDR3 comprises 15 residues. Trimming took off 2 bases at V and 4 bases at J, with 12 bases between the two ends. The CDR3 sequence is CASSQSVHWGNTIYF. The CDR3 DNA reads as TGTGCCAGCAGCCAATCTGTACATTGGGGAAACACCATATATTTT.

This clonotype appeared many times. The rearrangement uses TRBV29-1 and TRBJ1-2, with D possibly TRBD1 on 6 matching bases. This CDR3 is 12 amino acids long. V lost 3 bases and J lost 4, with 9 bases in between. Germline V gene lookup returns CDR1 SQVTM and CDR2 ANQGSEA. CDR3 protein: CSVEAGAYGYTF. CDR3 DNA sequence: TGCAGCGTTGAGGCAGGGGCCTATGGCTACACCTTC. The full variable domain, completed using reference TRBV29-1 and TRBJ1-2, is SAVISQKPSRDICQRGTSLTIQCQVDSQVTMMFWYRQQPGQSLTLIATANQGSEATYESGFVIDKFPISRPNLTFSTLTVSNMSPEDSSIYLCSVEAGAYGYTFGSGTRLTVV.

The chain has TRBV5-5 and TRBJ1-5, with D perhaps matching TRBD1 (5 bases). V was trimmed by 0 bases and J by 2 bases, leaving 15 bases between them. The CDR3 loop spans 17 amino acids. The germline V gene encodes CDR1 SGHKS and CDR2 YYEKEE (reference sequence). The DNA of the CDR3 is TGTGCCAGCAGCTTGGGGAGAGGAAGGGGTGGCAATCAGCCCCAGCATTTT. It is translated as CASSLGRGRGGNQPQHF.

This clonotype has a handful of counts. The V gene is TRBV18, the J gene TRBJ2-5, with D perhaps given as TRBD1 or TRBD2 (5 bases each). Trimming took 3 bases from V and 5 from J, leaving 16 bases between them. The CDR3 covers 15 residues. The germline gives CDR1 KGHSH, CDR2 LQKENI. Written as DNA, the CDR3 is TGTGCCAGCTCACCTGAGGGCAGGGTAACGGAGACCCAGTACTTC. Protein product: CASSPEGRVTETQYF.